The present entry profiles one T cell receptor (beta chain) with its context. Its target is unknown. A much larger clone lies one base from this, so it may be a read error. Deletions cut 5 bases from V and 6 bases from J, with 10 bases between. The CDR3 runs 12 residues. Germline V lookup: CDR1 SQVTM, CDR2 ANQGSEA. This specimen belongs to a study of glioma-infiltrating T cells. The iRepertoire nested amplicon-rescue multiplex PCR amplified TCR alpha and beta CDR3s from RNA. TCRdb re-derived calls from the multiplex PCR reads in MiXCR, one entry per CDR3 protein. The sample shows fewer than 250,000 distinct CDR3 sequences, 32% of them seen only once. The study, taken as a whole, reports: Tissue-blood divergence was below expectation in non-neoplastic patients, above in gliomas. Only very few CDR3 sequences appeared in both tissue and blood.

V usage is TRBV29-1 and J usage is TRBJ2-2; D unresolved. The receptor was derived from a human donor with low-grade glioma or glioblastoma, undergoing nonglioma brain surgery, or in good health (not recorded which). The specimen was glioma tissue, nonneoplastic brain tissue, or PBMCs (not recorded which). This chain's CDR3 is CSVLTVSGELFF. DNA of the CDR3: TGCAGCGTTTTAACGGTCTCCGGGGAGCTGTTTTTT.